These 20 T cell receptor beta chains came from one sample sequenced in a study of cytomegalovirus exposure and HLA in healthy donors (dated by TCRdb to about 2017). Library generation was performed with the immunoSEQ multiplex PCR assay. For the multiplex PCR, a mixture combining 60 forward primers for TCR Vbeta segments and 13 reverse primers for TCR Jbeta segments was used. This is the immuneACCESS table as TCRdb keeps it, with only in-frame sequences that have V and J called. A part of the clones is gone; compared with another copy, unresolved V genes explain less than half, and the rest is unexplained. For this sample the table gives some 120,000 clones, of which 74% were detected only once. The ten largest clones take up 5.8% of the sample. Material: PBMCs. Receptor source: a woman aged 45-65 years in good health and CMV-seropositive.

This clone was detected only a few times. This chain uses TRBV6-5 with TRBJ1-1; D ambiguous. The CDR3 has 13 residues. The germline V gene has CDR1 MNHEY and CDR2 SVGAGI. Trimming cost V 5 bases and J 10 bases, with 17 bases left between them. CDR3 bases: TGTGCCAGCAGTCCCACGGGAAGCGGTGGAGCTTTCTTT. Translation gives CASSPTGSGGAFF.

The rearrangement uses TRBV2 and TRBJ2-3; D is perhaps TRBD2 (6 bases). From germline, CDR1 is SNHLY and CDR2 FYNNEI. This CDR3 region has 14 residues. V was clipped by 2 bases and J by 6 bases, with 12 bases between them. CDR3 residues: CASSEWRGADTQYF. The CDR3 DNA is TGTGCCAGCAGTGAATGGAGGGGCGCGGATACGCAGTATTTT.

The chain uses TRBV6-1 and TRBJ1-1, with unresolved D. The V gene lost 8 bases and the J gene lost 6 bases, with 13 bases spanning the gap. Germline V gene lookup returns CDR1 MNHNS and CDR2 SASEGT. There are 12 residues in the CDR3. CDR3 amino acids: CASGHSRAEAFF. CDR3 sequence (DNA): TGTGCCAGCGGGCACTCGCGGGCTGAAGCTTTCTTT.

This sequence joins TRBV5-4 and TRBJ2-3; D remains ambiguous. CDR1 and CDR2 (germline): SGHNT, YYREEE (reference sequence). The CDR3 loop spans 14 amino acids. The ends were cut back, 1 base at V and 1 base at J, with 7 bases in the middle. The DNA for the CDR3 is TGTGCCAGCAGCTTGATGGGCGGCACAGATACGCAGTATTTT. Its translation: CASSLMGGTDTQYF.

The chain recombines TRBV7-2 with TRBJ2-5; 8 nucleotides align to TRBD2. The J call could be wrong; TRBJ2-7 is a better fit for the DNA end. Looked up from germline, CDR1 is SGHTA and CDR2 is FQGNSA. The length of the CDR3 is 12 residues. The CDR3 sequence is CASSFAGGEQYF. The CDR3 coding sequence is TGTGCCAGCAGCTTTGCGGGGGGCGAGCAGTACTTC.

The table lists this clone with a few counts. The rearrangement uses TRBV6-5 and TRBJ2-3; 8 bases are a match to TRBD2. CDR3 length: 14 amino acids. CDR1 and CDR2 from the germline V gene are MNHEY and SVGAGI. With 4 bases clipped from V and 6 bases from J, the junction kept 6 bases outside the gene matches. CDR3 loop: CASSSGLVRDTQYF. The CDR3 nucleotides are TGTGCCAGCAGTTCGGGACTAGTACGGGATACGCAGTATTTT.

This clone has only one observation. The rearrangement joins TRBV6-6 to TRBJ2-7; the D gene is possibly TRBD1 (7 bases). Deletions cut 7 bases from V and 4 bases from J, with 11 bases between. The length of the CDR3 is 12 residues. Germline CDR1 is MNHNY and CDR2 is SVGAGI (reference sequence). The CDR3 loop reads CASKEGAYEQYF. Here the CDR3 DNA reads TGTGCCAGCAAGGAGGGGGCGTACGAGCAGTACTTC.

This clone was seen a handful of times. This chain's CDR3 is CASRRGGGTDTQYF. The CDR3 DNA sequence: TGTGCCAGCAGGCGGGGAGGGGGCACAGATACGCAGTATTTT. The chain employs TRBV5-6 and TRBJ2-3; 7 nucleotides line up with TRBD2. Trimming at V came to 5 bases and at J to 1 base, leaving 4 bases not matched to a gene. The CDR3 is made up of 14 amino acids. Germline V gene sequence: CDR1 SGHDT, CDR2 YYEEEE.

The chain combines TRBV7-2 with TRBJ2-5; D unresolved. The J call is doubtful: the DNA matches TRBJ2-7 better. The germline V gene has CDR1 SGHTA and CDR2 FQGNSA. There are 11 residues in the CDR3. CDR3 sequence reads: CASSLLSEQYF. The CDR3 region has the DNA TGTGCCAGCAGCTTACTCTCCGAGCAGTACTTC.

This clone came up once. V is TRBV2 and J is TRBJ2-7, with TRBD1 identical over 7 bases. The CDR3 runs to 13 residues. Germline CDR1 and CDR2: SNHLY and FYNNEI. The junction had 5 bases not matched to a gene; V was cut back by 6 bases and J by 3 bases. The CDR3 loop reads CASRMTGNYEQYF. The CDR3 coding sequence is TGTGCCAGCAGGATGACAGGGAACTACGAGCAGTACTTC.

This rearrangement joins TRBV28 to TRBJ1-1; no clear D gene. CDR3 length: 11 amino acids. Trimming removed 2 bases from V and 7 bases from J, with 5 bases in between. Germline-derived CDR1 and CDR2 are MDHEN and SYDVKM. The CDR3 reads CASSLLYEAFF. Here the CDR3 DNA reads TGTGCCAGCAGTTTACTGTATGAAGCTTTCTTT.

In DNA, the CDR3 is TGTGCCAGCAGCCCCGGGTCCCGGGACAGGGGGTCCTACGAGCAGTACTTC. The encoded protein is CASSPGSRDRGSYEQYF. The genes are TRBV11-2 and TRBJ2-7; TRBD1 matches at 11 bases. The ends lost 5 bases at V and 1 base at J; junction bases unmatched: 10. The germline V gene has CDR1 SGHAT and CDR2 FQNNGV. The CDR3 runs 17 residues.

The chain has TRBV6-1 and TRBJ1-5; 7 bases align to TRBD1. Trimming cost V 1 base and J 2 bases; bases outside gene matches: 2. CDR1 is MNHNS, CDR2 SASEGT, per germline. There are 15 residues in the CDR3. CDR3 region: CASSEDDRGNQPQHF. The CDR3, as DNA: TGTGCCAGCAGTGAAGACGACAGGGGCAATCAGCCCCAGCATTTT.

This clone was observed a few times. The chain joins TRBV28 to TRBJ1-3; D remains ambiguous. Germline loops: CDR1 MDHEN, CDR2 SYDVKM. The CDR3 runs 14 residues. Trimming stripped 3 bases from V and 0 bases from J, with 6 bases between. DNA of the CDR3: TGTGCCAGCAGTTTTGCTAGCTCTGGAAACACCATATATTTT. Translation: CASSFASSGNTIYF.

The chain has TRBV11-3 and TRBJ1-1; TRBD1 aligns across 11 bases. Germline trimming cut 1 base from V and 6 bases from J; bases unmatched to any gene: 4. Germline V gives CDR1 SGHNT, CDR2 YENEEA. CDR3 length: 15 amino acids. The CDR3 DNA sequence: TGTGCCAGCAGCTTAGGGACAGGGGGCAGGGCTGAAGCTTTCTTT. Protein sequence: CASSLGTGGRAEAFF.

The chain carries TRBV5-4 and TRBJ1-1; 7 bases map to TRBD1. This CDR3 region has 13 residues. Trimming removed 3 bases from V and 8 bases from J; junction bases left unmatched: 7. Germline CDR1 and CDR2: SGHNT and YYREEE (reference sequence). The CDR3 here is CASSSTGLREAFF. CDR3 sequence (DNA): TGTGCCAGCAGCTCGACAGGGCTAAGGGAAGCTTTCTTT.

This sequence joins TRBV18 and TRBJ1-6; a possible D gene is TRBD1 (5 bases). CDR3 length: 14 amino acids. V lost 3 bases to trimming and J lost 10 bases, with 13 bases between them. Germline loops: CDR1 KGHSH, CDR2 LQKENI. The CDR3 sequence is CASSPGRGDSPLHF. CDR3 nucleotide sequence: TGTGCCAGCTCACCCGGCCGGGGGGACTCACCCCTCCACTTT.

This chain connects TRBV5-4 to TRBJ1-1; D gene ambiguous. The germline V gene encodes CDR1 SGHNT and CDR2 YYREEE (reference sequence). The CDR3 is 14 amino acids. The V and J ends lost 0 bases and 3 bases respectively, with 9 bases between them. CDR3 bases: TGTGCCAGCAGCTTGGTCGGAGGGTACACTGAAGCTTTCTTT. It codes for CASSLVGGYTEAFF.

The V and J genes are TRBV6-1 and TRBJ1-5; 8 nucleotides line up with TRBD1. The CDR3 spans 13 residues. With 7 bases clipped from V and 5 bases from J, the junction kept 4 bases outside the gene matches. Germline V lookup: CDR1 MNHNS, CDR2 SASEGT. CDR3: CASTQGADQPQHF. The CDR3, as DNA: TGTGCCAGCACCCAGGGGGCCGATCAGCCCCAGCATTTT.

The genes are TRBV7-6 and TRBJ1-5; D is uncertain. There are 15 residues in the CDR3. Trimming shortened V by 0 bases and J by 0 bases, and 6 bases separated the two germline ends. Germline assignment: CDR1 SGHVS and CDR2 FNYEAQ. In nucleotides, the CDR3 is TGTGCCAGCAGCTTAGCGGCGGATAGCAATCAGCCCCAGCATTTT. Amino acids: CASSLAADSNQPQHF.